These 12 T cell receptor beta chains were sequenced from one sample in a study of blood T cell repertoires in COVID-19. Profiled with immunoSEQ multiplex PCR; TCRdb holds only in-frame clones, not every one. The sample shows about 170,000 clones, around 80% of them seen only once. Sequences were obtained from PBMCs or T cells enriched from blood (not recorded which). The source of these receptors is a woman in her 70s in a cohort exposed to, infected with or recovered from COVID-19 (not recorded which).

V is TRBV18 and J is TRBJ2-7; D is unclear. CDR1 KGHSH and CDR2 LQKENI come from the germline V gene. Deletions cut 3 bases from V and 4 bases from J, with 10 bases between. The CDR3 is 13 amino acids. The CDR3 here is CASSPDGGYEQYF. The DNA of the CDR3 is TGTGCCAGCTCACCTGACGGCGGTTACGAGCAGTACTTC.

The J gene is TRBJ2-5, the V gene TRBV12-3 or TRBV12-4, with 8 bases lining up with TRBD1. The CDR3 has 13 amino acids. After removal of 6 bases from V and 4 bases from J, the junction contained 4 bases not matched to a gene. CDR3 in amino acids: CASSRQGRETQYF. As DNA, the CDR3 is TGTGCCAGCAGCCGACAGGGGAGAGAGACCCAGTACTTC.

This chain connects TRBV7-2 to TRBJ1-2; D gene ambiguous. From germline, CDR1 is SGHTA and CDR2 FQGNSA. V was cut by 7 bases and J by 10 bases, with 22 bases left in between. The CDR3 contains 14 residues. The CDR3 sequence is CASTLIPPAGAYTF. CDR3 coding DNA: TGTGCCAGCACTCTTATACCCCCCGCGGGAGCCTACACCTTC.

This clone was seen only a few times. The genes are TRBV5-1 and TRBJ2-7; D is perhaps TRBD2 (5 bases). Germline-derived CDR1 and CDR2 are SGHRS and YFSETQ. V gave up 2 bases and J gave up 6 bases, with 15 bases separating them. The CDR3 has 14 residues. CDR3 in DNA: TGCGCCAGCAGCTTTGGAGGCACCGCCCGCGAGCAGTACTTC. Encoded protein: CASSFGGTAREQYF.

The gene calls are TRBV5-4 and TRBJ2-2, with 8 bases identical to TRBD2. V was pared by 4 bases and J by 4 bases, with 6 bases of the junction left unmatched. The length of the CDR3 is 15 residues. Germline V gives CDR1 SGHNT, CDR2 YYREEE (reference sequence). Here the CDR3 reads CASSLSGSLTGELFF. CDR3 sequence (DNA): TGTGCCAGCAGCCTGAGCGGGAGTCTCACCGGGGAGCTGTTTTTT.

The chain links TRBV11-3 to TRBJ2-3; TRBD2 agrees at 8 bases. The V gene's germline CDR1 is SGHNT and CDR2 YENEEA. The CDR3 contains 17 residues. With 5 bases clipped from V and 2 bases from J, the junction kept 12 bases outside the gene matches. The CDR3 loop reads CASSLGGLASNTDTQYF. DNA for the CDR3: TGTGCCAGCAGCCTCGGTGGACTAGCATCTAACACAGATACGCAGTATTTT.

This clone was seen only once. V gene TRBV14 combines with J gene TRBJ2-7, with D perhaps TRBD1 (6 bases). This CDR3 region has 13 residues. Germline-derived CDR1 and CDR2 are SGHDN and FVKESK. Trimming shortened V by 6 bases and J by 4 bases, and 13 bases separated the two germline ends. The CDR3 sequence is CASSRTAPYEQYF. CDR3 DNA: TGTGCCAGCAGTCGGACAGCCCCATACGAGCAGTACTTC.

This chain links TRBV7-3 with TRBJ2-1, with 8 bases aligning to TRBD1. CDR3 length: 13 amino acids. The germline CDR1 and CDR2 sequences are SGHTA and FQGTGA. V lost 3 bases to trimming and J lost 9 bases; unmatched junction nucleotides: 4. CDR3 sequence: CASSFGQGGEQFF. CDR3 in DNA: TGTGCCAGCAGCTTCGGACAGGGCGGTGAGCAGTTCTTC.

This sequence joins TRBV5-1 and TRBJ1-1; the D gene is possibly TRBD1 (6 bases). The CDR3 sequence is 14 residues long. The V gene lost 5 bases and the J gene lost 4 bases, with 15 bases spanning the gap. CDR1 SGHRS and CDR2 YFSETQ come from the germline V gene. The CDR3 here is CASRAQGSGTEAFF. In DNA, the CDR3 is TGCGCCAGCAGAGCTCAGGGGTCAGGCACTGAAGCTTTCTTT.

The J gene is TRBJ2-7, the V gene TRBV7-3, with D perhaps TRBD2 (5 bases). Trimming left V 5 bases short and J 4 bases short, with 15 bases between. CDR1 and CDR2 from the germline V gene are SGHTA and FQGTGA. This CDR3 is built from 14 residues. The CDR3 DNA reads TGTGCCAGCAGCAGAAATCACGGCGGGTACGAGCAGTACTTC. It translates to CASSRNHGGYEQYF.

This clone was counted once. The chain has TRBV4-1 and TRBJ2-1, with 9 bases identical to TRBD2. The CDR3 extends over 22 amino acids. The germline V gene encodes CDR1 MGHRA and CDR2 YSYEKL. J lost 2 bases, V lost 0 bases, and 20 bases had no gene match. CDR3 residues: CASSQDVGLSSGKVPTYNEQFF. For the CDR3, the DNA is TGCGCCAGCAGCCAAGACGTCGGACTTTCTAGCGGGAAGGTTCCTACCTACAATGAGCAGTTCTTC.

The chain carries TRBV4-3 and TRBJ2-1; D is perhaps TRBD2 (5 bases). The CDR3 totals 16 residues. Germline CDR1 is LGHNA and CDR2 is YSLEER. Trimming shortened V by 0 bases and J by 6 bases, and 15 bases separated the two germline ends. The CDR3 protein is CASSQDPAGFTNEQFF. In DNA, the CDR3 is TGCGCCAGCAGCCAAGATCCGGCGGGTTTTACCAATGAGCAGTTCTTC.